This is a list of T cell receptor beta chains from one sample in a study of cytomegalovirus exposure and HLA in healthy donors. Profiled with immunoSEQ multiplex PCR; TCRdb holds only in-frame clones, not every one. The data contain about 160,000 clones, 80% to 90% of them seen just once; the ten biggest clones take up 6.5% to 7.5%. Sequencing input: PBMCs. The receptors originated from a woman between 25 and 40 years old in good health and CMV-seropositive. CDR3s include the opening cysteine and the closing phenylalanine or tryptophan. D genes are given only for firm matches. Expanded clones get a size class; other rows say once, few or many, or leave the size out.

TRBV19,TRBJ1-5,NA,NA,CASSIVLVSNQPQHF,TGTGCCAGTAGTATTGTACTGGTCAGCAATCAGCCCCAGCATTTT
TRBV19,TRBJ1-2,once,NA,CASSIGRDYGYTF,TGTGCCAGTAGTATAGGGAGAGACTATGGCTACACCTTC
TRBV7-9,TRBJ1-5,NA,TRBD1,CASSRMGQGWQPQHF,TGTGCCAGCAGCCGAATGGGACAGGGCTGGCAGCCCCAGCATTTT
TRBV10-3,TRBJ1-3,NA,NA,CAIAAISGNTIYF,TGTGCCATCGCCGCTATCTCTGGAAACACCATATATTTT
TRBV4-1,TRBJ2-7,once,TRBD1,CASSRRTGVAYEQYF,TGCGCCAGCAGCCGGAGGACAGGGGTTGCCTACGAGCAGTACTTC
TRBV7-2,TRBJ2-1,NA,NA,CASSPLRSNEQFF,TGTGCCAGCAGCCCCCTTAGGAGCAATGAGCAGTTCTTC
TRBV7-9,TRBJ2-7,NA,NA,CASSHRQNRYEQYF,TGTGCCAGCAGCCACAGACAGAACCGCTACGAGCAGTACTTC
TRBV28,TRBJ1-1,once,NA,CASSLIEITEAFF,TGTGCCAGCAGTTTAATCGAGATCACTGAAGCTTTCTTT
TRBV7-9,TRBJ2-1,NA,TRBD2,CASSFTSGGAGEQFF,TGTGCCAGCAGCTTCACTAGCGGGGGGGCCGGTGAGCAGTTCTTC
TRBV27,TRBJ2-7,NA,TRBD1,CASSLTRTGDEQYF,TGTGCCAGCAGTCTAACCCGGACAGGGGACGAGCAGTACTTC
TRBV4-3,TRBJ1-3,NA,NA,CASSQDPAVSGNTIYF,TGCGCCAGCAGCCAAGATCCGGCGGTCTCTGGAAACACCATATATTTT
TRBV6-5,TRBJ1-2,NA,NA,CASSEAGGPAYF,TGTGCCAGCAGTGAAGCTGGAGGGCCCGCATACTTC
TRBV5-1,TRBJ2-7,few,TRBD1,CASSAGQGRSYEQYF,TGCGCCAGCAGCGCGGGACAGGGGAGGTCCTACGAGCAGTACTTC
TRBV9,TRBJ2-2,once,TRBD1,CASSVALDRGQSGELFF,TGTGCCAGCAGCGTGGCATTGGACAGGGGGCAATCCGGGGAGCTGTTTTTT
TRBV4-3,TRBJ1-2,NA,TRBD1,CASSQMDRGYGYTF,TGCGCCAGCAGCCAAATGGACAGGGGCTATGGCTACACCTTC
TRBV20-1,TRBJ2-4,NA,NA,CSAMAQNIQYF,TGCAGTGCTATGGCCCAAAACATTCAGTACTTC
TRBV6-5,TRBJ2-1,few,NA,CASSYWRQVRENEQFF,TGTGCCAGCAGTTACTGGAGACAGGTCCGCGAGAATGAGCAGTTCTTC
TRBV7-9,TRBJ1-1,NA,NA,CSSTGGTEAFF,TGTTCCAGCACCGGGGGAACTGAAGCTTTCTTT
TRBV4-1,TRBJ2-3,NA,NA,CASSQRPYGSTQYF,TGCGCCAGCAGCCAACGACCGTACGGGAGTACGCAGTATTTT
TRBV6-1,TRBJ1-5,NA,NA,CASSESLFGGFQPQHF,TGTGCCAGCAGTGAGAGTTTATTCGGGGGTTTTCAGCCCCAGCATTTT
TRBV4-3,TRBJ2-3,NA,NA,CASSSRGGTDTQYF,TGCGCCAGCAGCTCCCGGGGTGGCACAGATACGCAGTATTTT
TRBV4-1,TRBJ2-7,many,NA,CASSPPRGSYEQYF,TGCGCCAGCAGCCCCCCCCGAGGGTCCTACGAGCAGTACTTC
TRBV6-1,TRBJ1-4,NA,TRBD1,CASSGRDRATNEKLFF,TGTGCCAGCAGTGGTCGGGACAGGGCCACTAATGAAAAACTGTTTTTT
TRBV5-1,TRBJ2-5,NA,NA,CASSLRGGTSTETQYF,TGCGCCAGCAGCTTGCGCGGTGGGACTTCGACAGAGACCCAGTACTTC
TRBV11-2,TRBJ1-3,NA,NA,CASSSIQGPSSGNTIYF,TGTGCCAGCAGCTCAATACAGGGCCCGAGCTCTGGAAACACCATATATTTT
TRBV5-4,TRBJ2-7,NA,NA,CASSSGQRFEQYF,TGTGCCAGCAGCTCGGGACAACGGTTTGAGCAGTACTTC
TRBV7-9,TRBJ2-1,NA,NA,CASSLWRVKNNEQFF,TGTGCCAGCAGCTTATGGAGGGTTAAGAACAATGAGCAGTTCTTC
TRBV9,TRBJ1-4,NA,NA,CASSVGGVTGEKLFF,TGTGCCAGCAGCGTAGGGGGGGTCACGGGTGAAAAACTGTTTTTT
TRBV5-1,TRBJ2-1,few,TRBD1,CASGTWTGYNEQFF,TGCGCCAGCGGGACGTGGACAGGATACAATGAGCAGTTCTTC
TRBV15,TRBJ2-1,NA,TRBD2,CATSSGGGYNEQFF,TGTGCCACCAGTTCGGGGGGGGGATACAATGAGCAGTTCTTC
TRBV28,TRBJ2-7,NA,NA,CASREGDLSSYEQYF,TGTGCCAGCAGGGAAGGGGATTTAAGCTCCTACGAGCAGTACTTC
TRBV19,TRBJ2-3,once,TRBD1,CASSPQDRGFSDTQYF,TGTGCCAGTAGTCCCCAGGACAGGGGGTTTTCAGATACGCAGTATTTT
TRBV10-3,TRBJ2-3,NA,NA,CAISESLRGFRYTDTQYF,TGTGCCATCAGTGAGTCACTTCGGGGGTTCAGGTACACAGATACGCAGTATTTT
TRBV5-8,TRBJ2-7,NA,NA,CASSLGASYEQYF,TGTGCCAGCAGCTTAGGAGCATCCTACGAGCAGTACTTC
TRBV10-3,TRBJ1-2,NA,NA,CAISARSNYGYTF,TGTGCCATCAGCGCGCGATCTAACTATGGCTACACCTTC
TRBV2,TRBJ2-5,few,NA,CASSVQGPQETQYF,TGTGCCAGCAGTGTGCAGGGCCCCCAAGAGACCCAGTACTTC
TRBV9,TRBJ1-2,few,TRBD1,CASSPWDRGDLTYGYTF,TGTGCCAGCAGCCCTTGGGACAGGGGGGACCTTACCTATGGCTACACCTTC
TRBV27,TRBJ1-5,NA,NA,CASSLWAYSNQPQHF,TGTGCCAGCAGTTTATGGGCTTACAGCAATCAGCCCCAGCATTTT
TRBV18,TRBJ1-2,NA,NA,CASSPPRDAYGYTF,TGTGCCAGCTCACCACCGCGGGATGCCTATGGCTACACCTTC
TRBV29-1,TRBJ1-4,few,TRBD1,CSVGRTGWEKLFF,TGCAGCGTTGGCCGGACAGGGTGGGAAAAACTGTTTTTT
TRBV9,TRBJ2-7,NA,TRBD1,CASSDPQGASSYEQYF,TGTGCCAGCAGCGACCCACAGGGGGCGAGCTCCTACGAGCAGTACTTC
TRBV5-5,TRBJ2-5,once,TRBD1,CASSAADRGQETQYF,TGTGCCAGCAGCGCAGCCGACAGGGGCCAAGAGACCCAGTACTTC
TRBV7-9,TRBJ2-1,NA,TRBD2,CASSPRTSGVLGSYNEQFF,TGTGCCAGCAGCCCGAGGACTAGCGGGGTTTTAGGGTCCTACAATGAGCAGTTCTTC
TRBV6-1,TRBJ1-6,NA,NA,CASSEVRSSYNSPLHF,TGTGCCAGCAGTGAAGTGAGGAGCTCCTATAATTCACCCCTCCACTTT
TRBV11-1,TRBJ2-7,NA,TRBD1,CASSVTGGSYEQYF,TGTGCCAGCAGCGTCACAGGGGGGTCCTACGAGCAGTACTTC
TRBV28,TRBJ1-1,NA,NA,CASSTYRHSEAFF,TGTGCCAGCAGCACTTACAGGCATTCGGAAGCTTTCTTT
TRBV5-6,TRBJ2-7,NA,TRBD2,CASSSSGGGYEQYF,TGTGCCAGCAGCTCTAGCGGGGGAGGCTACGAGCAGTACTTC
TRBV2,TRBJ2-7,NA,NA,CAARDITYEQYF,TGTGCCGCACGGGACATTACCTACGAGCAGTACTTC
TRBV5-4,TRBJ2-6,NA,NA,CASSFGGRSSGANVLTF,TGTGCCAGCAGCTTCGGAGGAAGAAGCTCTGGGGCCAACGTCCTGACTTTC
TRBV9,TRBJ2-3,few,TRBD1,CASSVTGDGTDTQYF,TGTGCCAGCAGCGTCACAGGGGATGGAACAGATACGCAGTATTTT
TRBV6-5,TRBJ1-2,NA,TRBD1,CASSYSETGNYGYTF,TGTGCCAGCAGTTACTCCGAGACAGGGAACTATGGCTACACCTTC
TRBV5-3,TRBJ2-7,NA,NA,CARSFGRSWYEQYF,TGTGCCAGAAGCTTCGGCAGGTCATGGTACGAGCAGTACTTC
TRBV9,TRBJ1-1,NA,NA,CASSVASGNTEAFF,TGTGCCAGCAGCGTAGCATCAGGGAACACTGAAGCTTTCTTT